Included here is one T cell receptor (beta chain) sequence, with context. V was cut by 4 bases and J by 5 bases, with 18 bases left in between. CDR1 SGHRS and CDR2 YFSETQ come from the germline V gene. The CDR3 has 16 amino acids. This entry comes from a study of control samples from healthy donors and cancer patients. Produced via immunoSEQ multiplex PCR; TCRdb's table is partial and in-frame only. The table includes roughly 120,000 clones, about 88% detected once. The rearrangement links TRBV5-1 to TRBJ2-2; D is perhaps TRBD1 or TRBD2 (5 bases each). Sample: blood. The TCR comes from a man aged 50 to 60 in good health. The CDR3 loop reads CASSPGPGTHTGELFF. The CDR3 region has the DNA TGCGCCAGCAGCCCGGGGCCAGGGACCCATACCGGGGAGCTGTTTTTT.